The text below deals with one TCR beta chain. These data come from a study of blood T cell repertoires in COVID-19. Per the germline V gene, CDR1 is MNHEY and CDR2 is SVGEGT. Trimming took 6 bases from V and 5 from J; bases not matched to a gene: 9. This CDR3 spans 15 amino acids. Clones were sequenced by immunoSEQ multiplex PCR, and TCRdb holds only the in-frame ones, with some missing. The sample includes some 170,000 clones, 80% to 90% of them seen just once. The rearrangement joins TRBV6-2 or TRBV6-3 to TRBJ2-5; 10 bases fit TRBD2. The receptor's source is a woman aged 45 to 65 with acute or convalescent COVID-19. The sequenced sample was peripheral blood. The CDR3 protein is CASSLLLAGEETQYF. The DNA of the CDR3 is TGTGCCAGCAGCCTCCTCCTAGCGGGGGAGGAGACCCAGTACTTC.